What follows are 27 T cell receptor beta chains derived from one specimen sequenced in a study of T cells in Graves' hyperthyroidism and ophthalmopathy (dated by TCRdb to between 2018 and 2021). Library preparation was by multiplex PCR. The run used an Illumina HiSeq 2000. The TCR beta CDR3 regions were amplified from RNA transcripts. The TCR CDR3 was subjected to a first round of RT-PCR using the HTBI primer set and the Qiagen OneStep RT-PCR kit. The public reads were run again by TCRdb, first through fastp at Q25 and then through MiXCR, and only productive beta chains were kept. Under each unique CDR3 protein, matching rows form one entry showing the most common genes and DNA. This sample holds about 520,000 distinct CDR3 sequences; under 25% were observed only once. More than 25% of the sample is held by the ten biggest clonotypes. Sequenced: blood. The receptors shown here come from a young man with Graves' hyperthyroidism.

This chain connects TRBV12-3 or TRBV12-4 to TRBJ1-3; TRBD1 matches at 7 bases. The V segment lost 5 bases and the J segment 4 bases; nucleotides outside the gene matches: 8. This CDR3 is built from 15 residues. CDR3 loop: CASSLTGAGGNTIYF. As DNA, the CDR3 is TGTGCCAGCAGTCTTACAGGGGCCGGAGGAAACACCATATATTTT.

The CDR3 region has the DNA TGTGCCAGCAGCGCGCCGGGCCACGGGAAGACCCAGTACTTC. Residues: CASSAPGHGKTQYF. This chain connects TRBV11-1 to TRBJ2-5, with a tentative D call TRBD2 (5 bases). Looked up from germline, CDR1 is SGHAT and CDR2 is FQDESV (reference sequence). The V gene lost 5 bases and the J gene lost 6 bases, with 16 bases spanning the gap. There are 14 residues in the CDR3.

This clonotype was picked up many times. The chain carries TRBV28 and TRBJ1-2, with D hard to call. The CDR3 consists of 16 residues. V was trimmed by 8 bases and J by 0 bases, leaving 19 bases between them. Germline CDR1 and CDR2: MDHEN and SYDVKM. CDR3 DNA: TGTGCCAGCCACTATTCTCCGGGCAACGCTAACTATGGCTACACCTTC. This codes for CASHYSPGNANYGYTF.

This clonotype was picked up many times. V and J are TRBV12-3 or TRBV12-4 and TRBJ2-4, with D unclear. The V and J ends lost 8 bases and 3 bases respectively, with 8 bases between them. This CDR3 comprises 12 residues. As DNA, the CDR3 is TGTGCCAGCCCCCGCGGCAAAAACATTCAGTACTTC. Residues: CASPRGKNIQYF.

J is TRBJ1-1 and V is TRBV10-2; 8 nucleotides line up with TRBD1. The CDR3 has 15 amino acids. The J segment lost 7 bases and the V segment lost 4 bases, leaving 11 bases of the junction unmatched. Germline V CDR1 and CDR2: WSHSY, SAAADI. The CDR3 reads CASSAPGTGRGEAFF. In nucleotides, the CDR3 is TGCGCCAGCAGTGCCCCCGGGACAGGTAGAGGTGAAGCTTTCTTT.

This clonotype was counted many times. The CDR3 loop reads CASSEGVLAKNIQYF. CDR3 bases: TGTGCCAGCAGTGAAGGGGTCCTAGCCAAAAACATTCAGTACTTC. V is TRBV6-1 and J is TRBJ2-4, with D unresolved. The V gene's germline CDR1 is MNHNS and CDR2 SASEGT. V lost 1 base, J lost 0 bases, and 7 bases lay in between. The CDR3 is 15 residues long.

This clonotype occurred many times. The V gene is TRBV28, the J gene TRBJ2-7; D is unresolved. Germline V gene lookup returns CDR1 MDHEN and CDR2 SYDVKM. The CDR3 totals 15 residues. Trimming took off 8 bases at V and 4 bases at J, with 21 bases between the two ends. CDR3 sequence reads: CASQRIVTLGYEQYF. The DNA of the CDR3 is TGTGCCAGCCAACGGATTGTGACTCTGGGTTACGAGCAGTACTTC.

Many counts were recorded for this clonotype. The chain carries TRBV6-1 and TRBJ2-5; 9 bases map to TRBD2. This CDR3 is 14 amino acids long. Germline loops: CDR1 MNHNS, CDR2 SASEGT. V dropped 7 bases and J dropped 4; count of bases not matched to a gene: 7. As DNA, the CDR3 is TGTGCCAGCACCCCCGGGACTAGCATAGAGACCCAGTACTTC. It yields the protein CASTPGTSIETQYF.

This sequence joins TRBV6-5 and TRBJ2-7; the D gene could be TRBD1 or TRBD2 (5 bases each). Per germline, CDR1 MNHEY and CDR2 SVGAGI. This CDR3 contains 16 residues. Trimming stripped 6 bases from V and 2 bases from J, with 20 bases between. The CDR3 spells CASRSRGTRRTYEQYF. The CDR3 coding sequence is TGTGCCAGCAGGTCTCGAGGGACGCGCCGCACCTACGAGCAGTACTTC.

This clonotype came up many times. Written as DNA, the CDR3 is TGTGCCAGCAGTTTCCCCGACAGGGCCACTGAAGCTTTCTTT. It is translated as CASSFPDRATEAFF. This chain connects TRBV12-3 or TRBV12-4 to TRBJ1-1, with 7 positions matching TRBD1. V was pared by 3 bases and J by 4 bases, with 5 bases of the junction left unmatched. The CDR3 has 14 residues.

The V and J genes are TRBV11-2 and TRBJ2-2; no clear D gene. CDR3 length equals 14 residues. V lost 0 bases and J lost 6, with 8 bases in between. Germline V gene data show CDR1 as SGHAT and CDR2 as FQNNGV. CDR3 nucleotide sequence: TGTGCCAGCAGCTTAGATCCCGCGGCCGGGGAGCTGTTTTTT. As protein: CASSLDPAAGELFF.

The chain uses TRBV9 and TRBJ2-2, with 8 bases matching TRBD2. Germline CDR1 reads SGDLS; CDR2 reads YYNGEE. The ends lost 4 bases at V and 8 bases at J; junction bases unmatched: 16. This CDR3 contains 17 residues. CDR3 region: CASSPGHQAGGLGELFF. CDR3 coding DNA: TGTGCCAGCAGCCCAGGGCATCAGGCGGGGGGCCTTGGGGAGCTGTTTTTT.

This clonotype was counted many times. The CDR3 DNA is TGCGCCAGCAGCTTGACCGAGTCCTACGAGCAGTACTTC. It specifies CASSLTESYEQYF. The chain joins TRBV5-1 to TRBJ2-7; D gene unclear. Germline assignment: CDR1 SGHRS and CDR2 YFSETQ. The CDR3 covers 13 residues. V was cut by 1 base and J by 1 base, with 6 bases left in between.

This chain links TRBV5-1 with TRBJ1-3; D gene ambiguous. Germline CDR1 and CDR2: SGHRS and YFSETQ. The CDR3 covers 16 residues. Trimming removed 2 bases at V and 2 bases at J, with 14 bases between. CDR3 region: CASSLVPGVAGNTIYF. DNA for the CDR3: TGCGCCAGCAGCTTAGTGCCCGGGGTTGCTGGAAACACCATATATTTT.

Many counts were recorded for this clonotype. The CDR3, as DNA: TGTGCCAGCAGCCCAGGGGACAGGGAACATCAGCCCCAGCATTTT. Translation gives CASSPGDREHQPQHF. The J gene is TRBJ1-5, the V gene TRBV28; 9 nucleotides align to TRBD1. V lost 6 bases and J lost 5; bases outside the gene matches: 8. This CDR3 spans 15 amino acids. Germline V CDR1 and CDR2: MDHEN, SYDVKM.

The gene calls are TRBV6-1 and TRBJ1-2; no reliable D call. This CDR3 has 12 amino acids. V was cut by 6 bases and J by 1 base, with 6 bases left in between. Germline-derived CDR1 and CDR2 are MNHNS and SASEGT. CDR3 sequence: CASRPINYGYTF. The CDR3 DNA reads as TGTGCCAGCAGGCCCATTAACTATGGCTACACCTTC.

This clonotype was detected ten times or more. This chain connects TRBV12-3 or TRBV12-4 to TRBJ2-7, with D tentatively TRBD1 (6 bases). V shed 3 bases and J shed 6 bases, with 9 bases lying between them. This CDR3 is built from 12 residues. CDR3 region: CASSFGTLEQYF. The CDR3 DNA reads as TGTGCCAGCAGTTTCGGGACACTCGAGCAGTACTTC.

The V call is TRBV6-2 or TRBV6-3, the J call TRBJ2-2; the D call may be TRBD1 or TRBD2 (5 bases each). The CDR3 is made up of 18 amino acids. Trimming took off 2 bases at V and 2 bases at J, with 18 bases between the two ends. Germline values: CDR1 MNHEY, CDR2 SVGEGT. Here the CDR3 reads CASSYNGLGTSNTGELFF. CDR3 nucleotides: TGTGCCAGCAGTTACAATGGGTTGGGGACCTCCAACACCGGGGAGCTGTTTTTT.

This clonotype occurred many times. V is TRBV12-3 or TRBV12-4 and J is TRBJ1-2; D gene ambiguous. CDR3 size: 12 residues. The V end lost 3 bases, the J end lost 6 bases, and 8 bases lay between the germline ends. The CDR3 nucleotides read TGTGCCAGCAGTTTCTCCCAAAATGGCTACACCTTC. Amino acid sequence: CASSFSQNGYTF.

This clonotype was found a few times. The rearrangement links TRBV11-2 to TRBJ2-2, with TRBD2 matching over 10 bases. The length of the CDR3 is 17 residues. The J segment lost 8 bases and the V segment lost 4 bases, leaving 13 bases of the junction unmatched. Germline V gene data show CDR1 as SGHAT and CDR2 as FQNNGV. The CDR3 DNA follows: TGTGCCAGCAGCTGGACTTCGGAGCGGGGGGGCCTGGGGGAGCTGTTTTTT. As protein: CASSWTSERGGLGELFF.

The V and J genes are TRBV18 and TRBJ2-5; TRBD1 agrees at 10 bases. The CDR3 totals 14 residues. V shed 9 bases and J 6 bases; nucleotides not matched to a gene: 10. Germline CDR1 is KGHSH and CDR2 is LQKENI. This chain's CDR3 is CASYTGQGTKTQYF. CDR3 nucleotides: TGTGCCAGTTACACGGGACAGGGGACGAAGACCCAGTACTTC.

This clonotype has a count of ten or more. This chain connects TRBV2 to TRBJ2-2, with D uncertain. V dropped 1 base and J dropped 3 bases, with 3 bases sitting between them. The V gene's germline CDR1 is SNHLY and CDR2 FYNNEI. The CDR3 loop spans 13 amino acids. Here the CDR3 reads CASSEEHTGELFF. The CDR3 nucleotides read TGTGCCAGCAGTGAAGAGCACACCGGGGAGCTGTTTTTT.

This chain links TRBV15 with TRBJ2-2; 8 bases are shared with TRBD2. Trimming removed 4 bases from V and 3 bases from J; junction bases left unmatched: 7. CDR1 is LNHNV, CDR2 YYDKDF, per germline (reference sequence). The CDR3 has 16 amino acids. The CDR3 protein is CATSTTGGDDTGELFF. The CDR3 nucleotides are TGTGCCACCAGCACCACCGGGGGGGATGACACCGGGGAGCTGTTTTTT.

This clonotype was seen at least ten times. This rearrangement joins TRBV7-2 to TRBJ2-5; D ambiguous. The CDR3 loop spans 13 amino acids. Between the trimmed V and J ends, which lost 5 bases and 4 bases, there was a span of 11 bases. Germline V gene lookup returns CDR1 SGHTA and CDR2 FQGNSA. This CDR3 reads CASSPPARETQYF. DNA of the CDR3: TGTGCCAGCAGCCCACCGGCGCGAGAGACCCAGTACTTC.

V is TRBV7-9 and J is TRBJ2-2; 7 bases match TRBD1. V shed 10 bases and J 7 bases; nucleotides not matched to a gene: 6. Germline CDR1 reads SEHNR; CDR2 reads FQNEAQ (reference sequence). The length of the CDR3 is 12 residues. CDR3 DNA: TGTGCCACTCAGGGGGATGTCGGGGAGCTGTTTTTT. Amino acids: CATQGDVGELFF.

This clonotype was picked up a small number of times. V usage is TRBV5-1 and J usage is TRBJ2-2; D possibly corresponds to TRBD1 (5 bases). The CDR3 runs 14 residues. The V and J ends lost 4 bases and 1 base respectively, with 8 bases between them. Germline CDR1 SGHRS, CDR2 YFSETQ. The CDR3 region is CASSTGGNTGELFF. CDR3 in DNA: TGCGCCAGCAGCACAGGCGGGAACACCGGGGAGCTGTTTTTT.

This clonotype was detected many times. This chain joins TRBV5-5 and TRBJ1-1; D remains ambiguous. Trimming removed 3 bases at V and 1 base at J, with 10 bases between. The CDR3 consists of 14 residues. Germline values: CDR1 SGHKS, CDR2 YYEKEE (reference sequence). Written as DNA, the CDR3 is TGTGCCAGCAGCTGGTTTAAGGGGAACACTGAAGCTTTCTTT. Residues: CASSWFKGNTEAFF.